A single sample gave rise to the 17 T cell receptor beta chains below, sequenced in a study of cytomegalovirus exposure and HLA in healthy donors. Primers for the PCR totalled 60 Vbeta and 13 Jbeta. TCRdb keeps only in-frame clones here, not all; method: immunoSEQ multiplex PCR. The table includes 80,000 to 100,000 clones, about two thirds detected once. Sequenced material: PBMCs. All receptors come from a man between 45 and 60 years old in good health and CMV-seronegative.

This CDR3 is CASSERGQGRGYTF. The CDR3 coding sequence is TGTGCCAGCAGTGAAAGGGGTCAGGGAAGAGGCTACACCTTC. The chain links TRBV2 to TRBJ1-2; maybe TRBD1 (5 bases). The CDR3 covers 14 residues. Per the germline V gene, CDR1 is SNHLY and CDR2 is FYNNEI. Trimming pared 2 bases from V and 8 bases from J, leaving 15 bases between.

This chain links TRBV7-6 with TRBJ2-3; TRBD2 aligns across 10 bases. The germline CDR1 and CDR2 sequences are SGHVS and FNYEAQ. The CDR3 is made up of 16 amino acids. V lost 3 bases and J lost 5; bases outside the gene matches: 8. The CDR3 nucleotides are TGTGCCAGCAGCTTCAGTCTAGCGGGAGCTGGAGATACGCAGTATTTT. Translating gives CASSFSLAGAGDTQYF.

CDR3 in amino acids: CASNVGAGASRNTQYF. CDR3 DNA sequence: TGTGCCAGCAACGTAGGGGCGGGGGCCTCGAGGAATACGCAGTATTTT. The chain links TRBV2 to TRBJ2-3; D possibly corresponds to TRBD2 (7 bases). CDR1 is SNHLY and CDR2 is FYNNEI in the germline V gene. CDR3 length equals 16 residues. Trimming took off 7 bases at V and 7 bases at J, with 24 bases between the two ends. Variable domain in full (rest from reference TRBV2 and TRBJ2-3): EPEVTQTPSHQVTQMGQEVILRCVPISNHLYFYWYRQILGQKVEFLVSFYNNEISEKSEIFDDQFSVERPDGSNFTLKIRSTKLEDSAMYFCASNVGAGASRNTQYFGPGTRLTVL.

The chain has TRBV5-1 and TRBJ2-2; 10 bases map to TRBD2. The trim removed 2 bases at V and 4 bases at J, leaving 5 bases unmatched. The CDR3 extends over 16 amino acids. Germline CDR1 and CDR2: SGHRS and YFSETQ. The CDR3 region is CASSFKAGGRTGELFF. CDR3 coding DNA: TGCGCCAGCAGCTTTAAAGCGGGGGGGCGCACCGGGGAGCTGTTTTTT. Full variable domain (missing parts from reference TRBV5-1 and TRBJ2-2): KAGVTQTPRYLIKTRGQQVTLSCSPISGHRSVSWYQQTPGQGLQFLFEYFSETQRNKGNFPGRFSGRQFSNSRSEMNVSTLELGDSALYLCASSFKAGGRTGELFFGEGSRLTVL.

This chain's CDR3 is CASSQPAGGSTDTQYF. CDR3 DNA: TGCGCCAGCAGCCAACCAGCGGGGGGAAGCACAGATACGCAGTATTTT. V gene TRBV4-1 combines with J gene TRBJ2-3, with 9 nucleotides matching TRBD2. V lost 2 bases, J lost 0 bases, and 3 bases stayed unmatched. Germline V lookup: CDR1 MGHRA, CDR2 YSYEKL. CDR3 length equals 16 residues.

This chain uses TRBV4-3 with TRBJ2-5; D is possibly TRBD1 (6 bases). CDR3 length equals 15 residues. Deletions cut 0 bases from V and 6 bases from J, with 14 bases between. Looked up from germline, CDR1 is LGHNA and CDR2 is YSLEER. CDR3 in amino acids: CASSQEHRVWQTQYF. DNA of the CDR3: TGCGCCAGCAGCCAAGAACACAGGGTTTGGCAGACCCAGTACTTC.

This clone was seen a few times. The CDR3 loop is CASSIQGSNQPQHF. The DNA of the CDR3 is TGTGCCAGCAGCATACAGGGCAGCAATCAGCCCCAGCATTTT. The V and J genes are TRBV6-6 and TRBJ1-5, with D tentatively TRBD1 (6 bases). Germline loops: CDR1 MNHNY, CDR2 SVGAGI (reference sequence). With 6 bases removed from V and 1 base from J, the gap between germline ends came to 10 bases. This CDR3 comprises 14 residues.

In its sample, this clone was seen a few times. The chain joins TRBV6-1 to TRBJ2-1; 13 bases align to TRBD2. V shed 6 bases and J 9 bases; nucleotides not matched to a gene: 8. Germline values: CDR1 MNHNS, CDR2 SASEGT. This CDR3 has 15 residues. The DNA for the CDR3 is TGTGCCAGCAGCCCAACTAGCGGGAGGGCCGTTGAGCAGTTCTTC. Translated, it gives CASSPTSGRAVEQFF.

J is TRBJ2-5 and V is TRBV9, with 7 positions matching TRBD2. V lost 4 bases to trimming and J lost 0 bases; unmatched junction nucleotides: 9. The CDR3 totals 16 residues. Looked up from germline, CDR1 is SGDLS and CDR2 is YYNGEE. The DNA for the CDR3 is TGTGCCAGCAGCCGAGCTAGCGGACCGTACCAAGAGACCCAGTACTTC. This gives the protein CASSRASGPYQETQYF.

This clone was observed a single time. The chain employs TRBV11-1 and TRBJ2-6, with D uncertain. V was clipped by 2 bases and J by 2 bases, with 10 bases between them. The CDR3 is made up of 16 amino acids. In germline, CDR1 is SGHAT, CDR2 FQDESV (reference sequence). The CDR3: CASSLKWQPGANVLTF. DNA of the CDR3: TGTGCCAGCAGCTTAAAGTGGCAACCTGGGGCCAACGTCCTGACTTTC.

V and J are TRBV29-1 and TRBJ2-7; 12 bases are a match to TRBD1. There are 14 residues in the CDR3. The ends lost 6 bases at V and 6 bases at J; junction bases unmatched: 9. Germline V gene lookup returns CDR1 SQVTM and CDR2 ANQGSEA. CDR3 DNA sequence: TGCAGCGTCTTCCGGGACAGGGGGCCTGGCGAGCAGTACTTC. This gives the protein CSVFRDRGPGEQYF.

V usage is TRBV4-2 and J usage is TRBJ2-7; 7 positions match TRBD1. CDR3 size: 16 residues. The V gene end was trimmed by 0 bases and the J gene end by 2 bases; junction bases not matched to a gene: 7. Looked up from germline, CDR1 is LGHNA and CDR2 is YNFKEQ. CDR3 bases: TGTGCCAGCAGCCAAGATTGGGGACAGCCTGCCTACGAGCAGTACTTC. Translation: CASSQDWGQPAYEQYF.

The chain recombines TRBV5-1 with TRBJ1-2; 7 positions match TRBD1. Losses at the gene ends were 5 bases for V and 0 bases for J; bases not matched to a gene: 7. This CDR3 has 15 amino acids. Germline CDR1 is SGHRS and CDR2 is YFSETQ. Written as DNA, the CDR3 is TGCGCCAGCAGTCACGGGACAGTGACTAACTATGGCTACACCTTC. This translates into CASSHGTVTNYGYTF.

This chain connects TRBV7-9 to TRBJ2-7, with 10 bases that match TRBD1. V shed 5 bases and J 4 bases; nucleotides not matched to a gene: 5. Germline V gene sequence: CDR1 SEHNR, CDR2 FQNEAQ (reference sequence). This CDR3 comprises 14 residues. The CDR3, as DNA: TGTGCCAGCAGCCGGGACAGGGGCCTTTACGAGCAGTACTTC. It encodes CASSRDRGLYEQYF.

V gene TRBV28 combines with J gene TRBJ2-2; 8 bases are shared with TRBD2. CDR1 and CDR2 (germline): MDHEN, SYDVKM. J was trimmed by 5 bases and V by 3 bases; bases with no gene match: 5. This CDR3 spans 15 amino acids. This chain's CDR3 is CASSFHGRGTGELFF. Here the CDR3 DNA reads TGTGCCAGCAGTTTCCACGGGAGGGGAACCGGGGAGCTGTTTTTT.

The chain joins TRBV11-1 to TRBJ2-7; D might be TRBD2 (6 bases). Deletions cut 1 base from V and 5 bases from J, with 9 bases between. Germline V gene data show CDR1 as SGHAT and CDR2 as FQDESV (reference sequence). This CDR3 contains 13 residues. The CDR3 sequence is CASSLDTGDEQYF. In DNA form, the CDR3 reads TGTGCCAGCAGCTTAGATACGGGAGACGAGCAGTACTTC.

This clone has a handful of counts. The junction departs from the called germline gene at one end, perhaps through a read error. Other nucleotide sequences from this sample produce the same CDR3. In nucleotides, the CDR3 is TGTGCCAGCAGCCCCGGGACTAGCGACTACAATGAGCAGTTCTTC. It codes for CASSPGTSDYNEQFF. The rearrangement uses TRBV4-1 and TRBJ2-1; TRBD2 aligns across 10 bases. The CDR3 covers 15 residues. Germline CDR1 is MGHRA and CDR2 is YSYEKL.